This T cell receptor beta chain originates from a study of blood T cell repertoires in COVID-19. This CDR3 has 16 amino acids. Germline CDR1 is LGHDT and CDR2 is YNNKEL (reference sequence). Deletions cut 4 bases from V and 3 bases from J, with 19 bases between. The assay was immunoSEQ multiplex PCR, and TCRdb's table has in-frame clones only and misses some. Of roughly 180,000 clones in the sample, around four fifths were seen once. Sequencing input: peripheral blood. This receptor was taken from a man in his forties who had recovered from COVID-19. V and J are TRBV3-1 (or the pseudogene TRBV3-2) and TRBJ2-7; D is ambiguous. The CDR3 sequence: CASSPTVISSGYEQYF. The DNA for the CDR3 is TGTGCCAGCAGCCCGACGGTGATTTCCTCGGGCTACGAGCAGTACTTC.